This T cell receptor (beta chain) emerged from a study of blood T cell repertoires in COVID-19. Across the whole study: Nucleic acid was either cDNA or gDNA, and it came from T cells, B-cell-depleted T cells, or PBMCs.

As processed by the authors: Estimation of nucleated cell counts relied on the amplification of reference gene primers. Sequencing was performed with immunoSEQ multiplex PCR; in TCRdb, only in-frame clones are kept and a portion is missing. V, J and clone size are taken as reported in that table, and D and trimming were inferred from the DNA itself. The table has 300,000 to 400,000 clones, approximately 89% seen once. Germline CDR1 and CDR2: SGHDN and FVKESK. V trimming: 4 bases; J trimming: 9 bases; junction bases outside the gene matches: 16. This CDR3 comprises 17 residues. The rearrangement links TRBV14 to TRBJ2-1; 9 positions match TRBD2. This clonotype originated in a woman aged 45-65 years who had recovered from COVID-19. Sequenced sample: peripheral blood. The CDR3 reads CASSRRIAGEIRPEQFF. The CDR3 DNA sequence: TGTGCCAGCAGCCGACGGATAGCGGGAGAGATAAGGCCTGAGCAGTTCTTC.